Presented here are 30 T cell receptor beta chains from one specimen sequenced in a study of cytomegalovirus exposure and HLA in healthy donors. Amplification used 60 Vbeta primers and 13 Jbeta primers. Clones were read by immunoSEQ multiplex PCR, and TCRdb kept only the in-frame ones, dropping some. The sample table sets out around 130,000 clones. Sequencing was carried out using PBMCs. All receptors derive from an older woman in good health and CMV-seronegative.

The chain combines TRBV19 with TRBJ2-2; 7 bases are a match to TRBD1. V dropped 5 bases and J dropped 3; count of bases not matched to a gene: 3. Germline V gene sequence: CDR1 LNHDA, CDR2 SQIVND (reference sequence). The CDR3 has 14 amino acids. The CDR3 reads CASSPGTDTGELFF. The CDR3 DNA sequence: TGTGCCAGTAGTCCCGGGACAGACACCGGGGAGCTGTTTTTT.

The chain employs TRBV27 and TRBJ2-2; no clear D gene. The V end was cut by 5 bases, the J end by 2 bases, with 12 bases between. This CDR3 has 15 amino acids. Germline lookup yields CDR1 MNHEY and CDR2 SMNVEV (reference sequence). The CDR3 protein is CASSLMPFNTGELFF. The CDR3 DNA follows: TGTGCCAGCAGTCTAATGCCCTTCAACACCGGGGAGCTGTTTTTT.

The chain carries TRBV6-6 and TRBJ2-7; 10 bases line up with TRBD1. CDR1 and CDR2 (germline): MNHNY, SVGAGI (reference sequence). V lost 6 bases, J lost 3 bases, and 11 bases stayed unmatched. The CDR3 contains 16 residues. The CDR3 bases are TGTGCCAGCAGATTCCGACAGACAGGGGGCGGCTACGAGCAGTACTTC. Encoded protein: CASRFRQTGGGYEQYF.

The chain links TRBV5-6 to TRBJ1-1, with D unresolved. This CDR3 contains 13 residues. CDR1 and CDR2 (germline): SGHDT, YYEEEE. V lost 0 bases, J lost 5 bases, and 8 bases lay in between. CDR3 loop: CASSLVSQTEAFF. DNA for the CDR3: TGTGCCAGCAGCTTGGTTTCTCAGACTGAAGCTTTCTTT.

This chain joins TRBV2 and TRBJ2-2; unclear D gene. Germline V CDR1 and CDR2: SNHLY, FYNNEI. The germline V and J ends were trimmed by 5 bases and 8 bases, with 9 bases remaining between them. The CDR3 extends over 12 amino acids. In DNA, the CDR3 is TGTGCCAGCAGTAACAGTCTAGGGGAGCTGTTTTTT. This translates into CASSNSLGELFF.

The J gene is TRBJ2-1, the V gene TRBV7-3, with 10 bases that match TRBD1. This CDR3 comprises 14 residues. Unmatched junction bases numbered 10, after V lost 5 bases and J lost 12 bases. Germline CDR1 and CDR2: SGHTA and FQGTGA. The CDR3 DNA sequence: TGTGCCAGCAGCGAGACTCAATGGGACAGGGGGCAGTTCTTC. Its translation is CASSETQWDRGQFF. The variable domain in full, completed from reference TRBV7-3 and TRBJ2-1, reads GAGVSQTPSNKVTEKGKYVELRCDPISGHTALYWYRQSLGQGPEFLIYFQGTGAADDSGLPNDRFFAVRPEGSVSTLKIQRTERGDSAVYLCASSETQWDRGQFFGPGTRLTVL.

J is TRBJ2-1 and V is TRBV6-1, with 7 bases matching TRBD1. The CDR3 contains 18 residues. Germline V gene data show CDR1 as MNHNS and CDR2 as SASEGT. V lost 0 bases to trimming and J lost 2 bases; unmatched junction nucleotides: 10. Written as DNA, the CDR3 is TGTGCCAGCAGTGAAGCGGTACAGGGGCAGGTCACCTACAATGAGCAGTTCTTC. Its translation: CASSEAVQGQVTYNEQFF.

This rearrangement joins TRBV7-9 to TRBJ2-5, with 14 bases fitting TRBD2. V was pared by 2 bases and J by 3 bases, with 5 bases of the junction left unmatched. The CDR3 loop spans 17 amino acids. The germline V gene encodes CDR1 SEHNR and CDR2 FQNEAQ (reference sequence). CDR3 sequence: CASSLLGLAGGKETQYF. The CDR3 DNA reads TGTGCCAGCAGCTTACTCGGACTAGCGGGGGGCAAAGAGACCCAGTACTTC.

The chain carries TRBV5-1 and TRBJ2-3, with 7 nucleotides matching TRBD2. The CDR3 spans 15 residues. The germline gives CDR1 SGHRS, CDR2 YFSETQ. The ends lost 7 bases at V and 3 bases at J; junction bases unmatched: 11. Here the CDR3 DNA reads TGCGCCAGCCGGCCGGGGGGTTATCGGACAGATACGCAGTATTTT. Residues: CASRPGGYRTDTQYF.

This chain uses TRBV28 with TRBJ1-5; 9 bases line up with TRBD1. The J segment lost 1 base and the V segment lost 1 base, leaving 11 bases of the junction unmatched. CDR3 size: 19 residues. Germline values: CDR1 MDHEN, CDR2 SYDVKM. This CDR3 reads CASSLLSGGTGMSNQPQHF. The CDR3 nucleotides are TGTGCCAGCAGTTTATTATCGGGGGGGACAGGGATGAGCAATCAGCCCCAGCATTTT.

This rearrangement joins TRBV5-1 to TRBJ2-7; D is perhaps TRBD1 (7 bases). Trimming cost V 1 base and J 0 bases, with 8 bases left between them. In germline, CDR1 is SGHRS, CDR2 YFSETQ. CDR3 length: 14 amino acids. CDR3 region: CASSLQGGSYEQYF. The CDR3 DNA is TGCGCCAGCAGCTTGCAGGGGGGCTCCTACGAGCAGTACTTC.

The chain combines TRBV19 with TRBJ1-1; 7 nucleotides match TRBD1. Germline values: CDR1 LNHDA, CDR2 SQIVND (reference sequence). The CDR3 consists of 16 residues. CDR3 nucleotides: TGTCCACTTACAACCACAGGGGATTCCATGAACACTGAAGCTTTCTTT. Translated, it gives CPLTTTGDSMNTEAFF.

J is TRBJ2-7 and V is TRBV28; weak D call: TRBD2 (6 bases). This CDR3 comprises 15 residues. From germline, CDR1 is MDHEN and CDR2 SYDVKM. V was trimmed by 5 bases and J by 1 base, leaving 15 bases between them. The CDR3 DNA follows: TGTGCCAGCAGTCCGGGGGATGGGTCTTCCTACGAGCAGTACTTC. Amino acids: CASSPGDGSSYEQYF.

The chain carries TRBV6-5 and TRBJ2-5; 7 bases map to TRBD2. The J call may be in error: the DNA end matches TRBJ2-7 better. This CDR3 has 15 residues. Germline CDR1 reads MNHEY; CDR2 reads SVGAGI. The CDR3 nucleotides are TGTGCCAGCAGTTCATTAGCGGGCCTCTCCTACGAGCAGTACTTC. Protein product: CASSSLAGLSYEQYF.

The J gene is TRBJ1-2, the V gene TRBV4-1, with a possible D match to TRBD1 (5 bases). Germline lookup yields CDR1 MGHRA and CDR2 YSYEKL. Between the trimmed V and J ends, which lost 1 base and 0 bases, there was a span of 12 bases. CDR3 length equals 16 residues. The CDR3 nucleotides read TGCGCCAGCAGCCAAGGGCAGGGAAAAGCTAACTATGGCTACACCTTC. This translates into CASSQGQGKANYGYTF.

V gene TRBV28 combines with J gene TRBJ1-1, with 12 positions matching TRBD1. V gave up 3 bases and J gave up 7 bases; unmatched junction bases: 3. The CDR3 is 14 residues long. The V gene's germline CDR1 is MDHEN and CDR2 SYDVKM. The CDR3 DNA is TGTGCCAGCAGTTTTGGGACAGGGGGCGGTGAAGCTTTCTTT. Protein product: CASSFGTGGGEAFF.

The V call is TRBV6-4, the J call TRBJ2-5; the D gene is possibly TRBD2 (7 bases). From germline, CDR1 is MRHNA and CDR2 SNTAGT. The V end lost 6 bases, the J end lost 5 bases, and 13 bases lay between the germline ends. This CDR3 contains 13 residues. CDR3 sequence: CASSVKGGETQYF. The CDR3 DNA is TGTGCCAGCAGCGTCAAGGGGGGGGAGACCCAGTACTTC.

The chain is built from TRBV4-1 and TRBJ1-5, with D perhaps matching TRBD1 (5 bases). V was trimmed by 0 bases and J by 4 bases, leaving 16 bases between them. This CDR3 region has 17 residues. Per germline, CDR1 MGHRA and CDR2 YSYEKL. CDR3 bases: TGCGCCAGCAGCCAAGATGGGGCAGGGAGGAGTAATCAGCCCCAGCATTTT. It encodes CASSQDGAGRSNQPQHF.

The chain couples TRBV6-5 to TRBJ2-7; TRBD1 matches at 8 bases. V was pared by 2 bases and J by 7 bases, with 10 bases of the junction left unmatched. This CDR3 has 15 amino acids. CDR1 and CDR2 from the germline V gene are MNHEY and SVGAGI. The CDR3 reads CASSYGQGAGREQYF. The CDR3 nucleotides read TGTGCCAGCAGTTACGGGCAGGGGGCAGGGAGGGAGCAGTACTTC.

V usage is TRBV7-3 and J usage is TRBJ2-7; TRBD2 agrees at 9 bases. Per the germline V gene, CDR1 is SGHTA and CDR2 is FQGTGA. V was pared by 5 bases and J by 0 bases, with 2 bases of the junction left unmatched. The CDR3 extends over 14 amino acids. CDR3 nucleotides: TGTGCCAGCAGCCTTAGCGGGAGCTCCTACGAGCAGTACTTC. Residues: CASSLSGSSYEQYF. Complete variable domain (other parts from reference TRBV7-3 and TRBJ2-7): GAGVSQTPSNKVTEKGKYVELRCDPISGHTALYWYRQSLGQGPEFLIYFQGTGAADDSGLPNDRFFAVRPEGSVSTLKIQRTERGDSAVYLCASSLSGSSYEQYFGPGTRLTVT.

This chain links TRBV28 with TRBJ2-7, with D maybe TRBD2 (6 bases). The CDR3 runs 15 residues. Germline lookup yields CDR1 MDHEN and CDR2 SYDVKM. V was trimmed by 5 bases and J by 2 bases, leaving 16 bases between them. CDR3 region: CASSPPRDFAYEQYF. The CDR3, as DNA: TGTGCCAGCAGTCCCCCTCGGGACTTCGCCTACGAGCAGTACTTC.

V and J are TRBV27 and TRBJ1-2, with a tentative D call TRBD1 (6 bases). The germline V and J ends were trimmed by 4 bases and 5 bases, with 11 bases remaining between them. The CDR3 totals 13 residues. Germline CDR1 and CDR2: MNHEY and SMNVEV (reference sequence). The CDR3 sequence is CASSYRDKYGYTF. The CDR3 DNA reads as TGTGCCAGCAGTTACCGGGACAAGTATGGCTACACCTTC.

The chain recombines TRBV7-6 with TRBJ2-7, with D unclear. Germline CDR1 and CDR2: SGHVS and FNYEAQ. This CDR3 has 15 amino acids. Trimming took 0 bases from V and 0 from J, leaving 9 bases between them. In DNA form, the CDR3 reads TGTGCCAGCAGCTTAGCGCTAACAGACTCCTACGAGCAGTACTTC. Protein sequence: CASSLALTDSYEQYF. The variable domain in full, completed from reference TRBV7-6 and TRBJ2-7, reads GAGVSQSPRYKVTKRGQDVALRCDPISGHVSLYWYRQALGQGPEFLTYFNYEAQQDKSGLPNDRFSAERPEGSISTLTIQRTEQRDSAMYRCASSLALTDSYEQYFGPGTRLTVT.

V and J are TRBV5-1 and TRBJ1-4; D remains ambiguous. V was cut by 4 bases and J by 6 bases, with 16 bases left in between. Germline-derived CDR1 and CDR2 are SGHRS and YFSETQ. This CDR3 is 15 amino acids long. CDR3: CASSLMTPPDEKLFF. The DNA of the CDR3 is TGCGCCAGCAGCCTGATGACACCCCCAGATGAAAAACTGTTTTTT.

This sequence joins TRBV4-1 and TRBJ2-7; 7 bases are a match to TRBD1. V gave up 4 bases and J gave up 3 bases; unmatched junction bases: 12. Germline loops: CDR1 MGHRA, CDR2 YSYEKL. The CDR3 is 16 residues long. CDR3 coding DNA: TGCGCCAGCAGCCGTAGCCCGGGACAGCTTAACTACGAGCAGTACTTC. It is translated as CASSRSPGQLNYEQYF.

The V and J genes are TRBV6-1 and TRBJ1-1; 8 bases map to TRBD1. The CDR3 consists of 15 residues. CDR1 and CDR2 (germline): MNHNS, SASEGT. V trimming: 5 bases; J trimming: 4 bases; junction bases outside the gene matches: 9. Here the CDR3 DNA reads TGTGCCAGCAGTCAAAGGGACAGGCCGCTCACTGAAGCTTTCTTT. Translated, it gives CASSQRDRPLTEAFF.

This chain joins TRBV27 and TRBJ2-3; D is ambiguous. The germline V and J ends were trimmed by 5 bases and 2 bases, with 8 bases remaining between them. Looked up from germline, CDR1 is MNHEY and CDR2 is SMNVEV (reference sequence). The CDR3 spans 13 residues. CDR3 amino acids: CASSRGNTDTQYF. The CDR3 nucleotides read TGTGCCAGCAGTAGAGGAAACACAGATACGCAGTATTTT.

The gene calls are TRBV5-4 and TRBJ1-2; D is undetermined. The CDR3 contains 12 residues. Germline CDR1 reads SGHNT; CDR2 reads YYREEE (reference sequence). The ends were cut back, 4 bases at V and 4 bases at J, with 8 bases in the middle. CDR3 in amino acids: CASSAVSYGYTF. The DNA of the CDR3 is TGTGCCAGCAGCGCAGTTTCCTATGGCTACACCTTC.

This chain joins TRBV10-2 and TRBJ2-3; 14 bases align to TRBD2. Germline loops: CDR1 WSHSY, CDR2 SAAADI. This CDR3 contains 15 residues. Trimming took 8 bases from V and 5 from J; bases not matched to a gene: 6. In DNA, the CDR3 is TGCGCCAGCCGGGGACTAGCGGGAGAGGGAGATACGCAGTATTTT. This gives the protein CASRGLAGEGDTQYF.

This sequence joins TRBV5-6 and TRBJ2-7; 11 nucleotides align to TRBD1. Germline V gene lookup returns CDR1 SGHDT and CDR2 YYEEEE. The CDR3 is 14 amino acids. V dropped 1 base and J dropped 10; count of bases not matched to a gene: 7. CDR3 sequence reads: CASSLLGQGAFQYF. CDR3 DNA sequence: TGTGCCAGCAGCTTGCTTGGACAGGGGGCTTTTCAGTACTTC.